This TCR beta chain came from a study of T cells in Graves' hyperthyroidism and ophthalmopathy. Whole-study results and caveats: Stable hyperthyroidism was separated from ophthalmopathy by a model based on 13 V-J features. Most clonotypes that expanded in the thyroid above 0.001 also showed up in blood. In validation, the model predicted ophthalmopathy. These predictions came a median approximately 5.9 months before onset.

RNA transcripts served as the template for amplifying TCR beta CDR3 regions. The primer set for the first-round RT-PCR of the TCR CDR3 was HTBI. TCRdb independently ran MiXCR on the multiplex PCR reads; one entry per CDR3 protein. Among some 300,000 distinct CDR3 sequences, about 14% were seen once, and the ten largest hold about 8%. The CDR3 is 14 residues long. The germline V gene encodes CDR1 SGHTA and CDR2 FQGNSA. Trimming removed 2 bases from V and 4 bases from J, with 12 bases in between. This clonotype was counted ten times or more. Its antigen remains unknown. The chain links TRBV7-2 to TRBJ2-7; the D gene is possibly TRBD1 (5 bases). Material for sequencing was blood. The source of this sequence is a woman aged 25 to 39 with Graves' hyperthyroidism that later progressed to Graves' ophthalmopathy. CDR3 DNA sequence: TGTGCCAGCAGCTTACAGGGTGTGCTATACGAGCAGTACTTC. It specifies CASSLQGVLYEQYF.